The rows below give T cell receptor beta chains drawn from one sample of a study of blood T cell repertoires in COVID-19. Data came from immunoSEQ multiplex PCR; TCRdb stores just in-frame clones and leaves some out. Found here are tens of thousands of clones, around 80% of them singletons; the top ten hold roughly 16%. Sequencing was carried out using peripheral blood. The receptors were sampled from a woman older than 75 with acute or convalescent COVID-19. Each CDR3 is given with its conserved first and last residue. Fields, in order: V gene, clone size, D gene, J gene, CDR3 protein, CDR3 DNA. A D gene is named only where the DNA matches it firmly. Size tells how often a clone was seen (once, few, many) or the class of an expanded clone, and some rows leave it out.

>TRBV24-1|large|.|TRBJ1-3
CATSDGRASGNTIYF
TGTGCCACCAGTGATGGTAGAGCCTCTGGAAACACCATATATTTT
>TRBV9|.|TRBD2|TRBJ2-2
CASSARVAGGGNTGELFF
TGTGCCAGCAGCGCCCGAGTAGCGGGGGGTGGGAACACCGGGGAGCTGTTTTTT
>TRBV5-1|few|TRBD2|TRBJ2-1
CASRPQAGGSNEQFF
TGCGCCAGCAGACCACAAGCGGGGGGGTCGAATGAGCAGTTCTTC
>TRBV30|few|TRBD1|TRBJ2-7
CAWSADRGYEQYF
TGTGCCTGGAGTGCCGACAGGGGCTACGAGCAGTACTTC
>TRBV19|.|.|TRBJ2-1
CASSMVGPYNEQFF
TGTGCCAGTAGTATGGTGGGCCCCTACAATGAGCAGTTCTTC
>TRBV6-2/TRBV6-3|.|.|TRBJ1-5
CASSAWGDGYQPQHF
TGTGCCAGCAGTGCCTGGGGGGATGGTTATCAGCCCCAGCATTTT
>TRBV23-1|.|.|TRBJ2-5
CASPRGVQETQYF
TGCGCCAGCCCCCGGGGAGTGCAAGAGACCCAGTACTTC
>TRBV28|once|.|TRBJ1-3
CASRPYRVEGNTIYF
TGTGCCAGCCGACCATACAGGGTCGAAGGAAACACCATATATTTT
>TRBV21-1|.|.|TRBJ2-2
CASSKAGLAGVNTGELFF
TGTGCCAGCAGCAAGGCGGGACTAGCGGGGGTGAACACCGGGGAGCTGTTTTTT
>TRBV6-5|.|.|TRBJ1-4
CASSSTTGATNEKLFF
TGTGCCAGCAGTTCAACTACAGGAGCAACTAATGAAAAACTGTTTTTT
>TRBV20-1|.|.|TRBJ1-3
CSASSGSGNTIYF
TGCAGTGCTAGTTCCGGCTCTGGAAACACCATATATTTT
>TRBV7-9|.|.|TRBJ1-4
CASSLRQDNEKLFF
TGTGCCAGCAGCCTAAGACAGGACAATGAAAAACTGTTTTTT
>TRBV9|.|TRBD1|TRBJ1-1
CASSAQGSTEAFF
TGTGCCAGCAGCGCACAGGGGAGCACTGAAGCTTTCTTT
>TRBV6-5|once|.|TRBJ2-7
CASSRRKDRRDGQYF
TGTGCCAGCAGTCGTCGGAAGGACAGAAGGGACGGGCAGTACTTC
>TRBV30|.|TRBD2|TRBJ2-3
CAWSVGTSLHTQYF
TGTGCCTGGAGTGTTGGGACTAGCTTGCATACGCAGTATTTT
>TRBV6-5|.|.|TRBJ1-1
CASSYETGNTEAFF
TGTGCCAGCAGTTACGAGACAGGGAACACTGAAGCTTTCTTT
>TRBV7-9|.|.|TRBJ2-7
CASSHGVIHEQYF
TGTGCCAGCAGCCACGGGGTAATCCACGAGCAGTACTTC
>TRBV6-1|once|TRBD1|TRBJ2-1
CASSEVQGNNEQFF
TGTGCCAGCAGTGAAGTACAGGGGAACAATGAGCAGTTCTTC
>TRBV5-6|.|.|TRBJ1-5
CASSLLASISNQPQHF
TGTGCCAGCAGCTTGTTAGCCAGCATTAGCAATCAGCCCCAGCATTTT
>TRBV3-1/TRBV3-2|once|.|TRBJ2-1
CASSHRDPFHSDNEQFF
TGTGCCAGCAGCCACAGGGATCCCTTCCATTCCGACAATGAGCAGTTCTTC
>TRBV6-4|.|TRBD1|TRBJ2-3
CASRMTGKTDTQYF
TGTGCCAGCAGAATGACAGGGAAGACAGATACGCAGTATTTT
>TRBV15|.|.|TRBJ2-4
CATSSRGSLAKNIQYF
TGTGCCACCAGCAGTAGGGGCTCTCTAGCCAAAAACATTCAGTACTTC
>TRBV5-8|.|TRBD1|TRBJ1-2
CASSRTGASYGYTF
TGTGCCAGCAGCCGGACAGGGGCGAGCTATGGCTACACCTTC
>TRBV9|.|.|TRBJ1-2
CASSVAGGGYGYTF
TGTGCCAGCAGCGTAGCGGGGGGCGGGTATGGCTACACCTTC
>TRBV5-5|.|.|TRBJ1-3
CASSLAGGATGNTIYF
TGTGCCAGCAGCTTGGCCGGGGGGGCCACTGGAAACACCATATATTTT
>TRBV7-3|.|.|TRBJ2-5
CASSFRGPPLMHF
TGTGCCAGCAGCTTCAGGGGTCCCCCTCTAATGCACTTC
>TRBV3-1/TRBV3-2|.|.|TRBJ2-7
CASSQAIGGVAYEQYF
TGTGCCAGCAGCCAAGCCATAGGGGGGGTCGCCTACGAGCAGTACTTC
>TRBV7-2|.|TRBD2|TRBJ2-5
CASSLLAGTQETQYF
TGTGCCAGCAGCTTACTAGCGGGGACTCAAGAGACCCAGTACTTC
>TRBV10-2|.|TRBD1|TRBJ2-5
CASSDAGGETQYF
TGCGCCAGCAGTGACGCAGGGGGAGAGACCCAGTACTTC
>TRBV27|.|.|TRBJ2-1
CASSLRLADEQFF
TGTGCCAGCAGTTTAAGGCTAGCTGATGAGCAGTTCTTC
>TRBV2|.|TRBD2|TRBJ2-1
CASRPRTSGGGNEQFF
TGTGCCAGCAGACCCCGGACTAGCGGGGGGGGCAATGAGCAGTTCTTC
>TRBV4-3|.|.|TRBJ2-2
CASSQDHAGRNTGELFF
TGCGCCAGCAGCCAAGATCACGCCGGGAGGAACACCGGGGAGCTGTTTTTT
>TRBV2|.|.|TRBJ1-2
CASSEGVWSDNYGYTF
TGTGCCAGCAGTGAAGGGGTGTGGAGTGATAACTATGGCTACACCTTC
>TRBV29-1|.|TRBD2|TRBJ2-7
CSVYGTSGSYEQYF
TGCAGCGTATACGGGACTAGCGGTTCCTACGAGCAGTACTTC
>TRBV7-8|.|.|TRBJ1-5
CASSPLVVASNQPQHF
TGTGCCAGCAGCCCGCTTGTTGTAGCCTCCAATCAGCCCCAGCATTTT
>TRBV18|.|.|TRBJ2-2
CASSPLEGSAGELFF
TGTGCCAGCTCACCGTTAGAGGGATCGGCCGGGGAGCTGTTTTTT
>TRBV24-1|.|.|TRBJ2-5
CATSDPGQILQETQYF
TGTGCCACCAGTGACCCCGGACAGATCCTCCAAGAGACCCAGTACTTC
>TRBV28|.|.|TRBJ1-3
CASRGNTIYF
TGTGCCAGTCGGGGAAACACCATATATTTT
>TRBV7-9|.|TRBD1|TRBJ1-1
CASSRQGRRTEAFF
TGTGCCAGCAGCCGACAGGGAAGGAGAACTGAAGCTTTCTTT
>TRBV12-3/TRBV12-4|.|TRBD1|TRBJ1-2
CASSRQGHYGYTF
TGTGCCAGCAGTCGACAGGGCCACTATGGCTACACCTTC
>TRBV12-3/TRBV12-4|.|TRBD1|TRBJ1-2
CASSRTGGIGYTF
TGTGCCAGCAGTCGAACAGGGGGGATCGGCTACACCTTC
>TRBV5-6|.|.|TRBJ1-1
CASRLANTEAFF
TGTGCCAGCAGGTTGGCAAACACTGAAGCTTTCTTT
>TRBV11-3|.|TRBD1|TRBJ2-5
CASWGRGTETQYF
TGTGCCAGCTGGGGCAGGGGGACGGAGACCCAGTACTTC
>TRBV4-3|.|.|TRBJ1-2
CASSPHSQGTIYGYTF
TGCGCCAGCAGCCCCCATTCCCAGGGAACGATCTATGGCTACACCTTC
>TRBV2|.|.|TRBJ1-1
CASSGAGYGTEAFF
TGTGCCAGCAGTGGGGCGGGGTACGGCACTGAAGCTTTCTTT
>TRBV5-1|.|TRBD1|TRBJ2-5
CASSPGQGGRSETQYF
TGCGCCAGCAGCCCCGGACAGGGTGGGAGAAGCGAGACCCAGTACTTC
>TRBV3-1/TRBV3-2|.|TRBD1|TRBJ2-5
CATGTGGLAETQYF
TGTGCCACCGGGACAGGGGGATTGGCCGAGACCCAGTACTTC
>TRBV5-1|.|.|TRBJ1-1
CASSLQAVNTEAFF
TGCGCCAGCAGCTTACAGGCAGTGAACACTGAAGCTTTCTTT
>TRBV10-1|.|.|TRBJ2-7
CASSESAGIYEQYF
TGCGCCAGCAGTGAGTCGGCAGGGATCTACGAGCAGTACTTC